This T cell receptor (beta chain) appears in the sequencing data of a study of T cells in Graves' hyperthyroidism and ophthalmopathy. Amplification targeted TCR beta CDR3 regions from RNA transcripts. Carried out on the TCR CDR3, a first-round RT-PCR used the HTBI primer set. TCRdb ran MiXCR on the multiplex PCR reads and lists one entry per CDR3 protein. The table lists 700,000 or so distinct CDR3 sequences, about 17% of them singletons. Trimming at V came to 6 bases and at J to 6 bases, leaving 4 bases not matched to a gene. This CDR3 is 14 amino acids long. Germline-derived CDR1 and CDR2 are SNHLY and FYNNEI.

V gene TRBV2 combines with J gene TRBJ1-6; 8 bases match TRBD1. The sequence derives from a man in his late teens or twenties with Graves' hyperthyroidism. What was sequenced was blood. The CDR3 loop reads CASSQGATNSPLHF. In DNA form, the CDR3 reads TGTGCCAGCAGCCAGGGGGCGACTAATTCACCCCTCCACTTT.